Below, 29 T cell receptor beta chains from the same sample are listed, as sequenced in a study of shared clonotypes between healthy human individuals. Libraries were prepared by immunoSEQ multiplex PCR; TCRdb keeps only in-frame clonotypes and omits some of them. Of approximately 510,000 clones in the sample, 79% are singletons; the top ten hold approximately 12%. Sequencing was performed on PBMCs. These receptors originate from a woman aged 40 to 50 in good health. Some clones in this sample may be carry-over from other donors' samples.

This chain connects TRBV6-6 to TRBJ1-4, with 10 bases aligning to TRBD1. Trimming removed 4 bases from V and 6 bases from J; junction bases left unmatched: 5. The CDR3 extends over 15 amino acids. Germline V gives CDR1 MNHNY, CDR2 SVGAGI (reference sequence). The CDR3 reads CASSSPGTGDEKLFF. The CDR3 region has the DNA TGTGCCAGCAGTTCCCCCGGGACAGGGGATGAAAAACTGTTTTTT.

J is TRBJ1-2 and V is TRBV5-6; D perhaps matches TRBD1 (5 bases). This CDR3 is built from 13 residues. Germline values: CDR1 SGHDT, CDR2 YYEEEE. Trimming pared 1 base from V and 5 bases from J, leaving 9 bases between. In nucleotides, the CDR3 is TGTGCCAGCAGCTTGACAGAGGGGTATGGCTACACCTTC. As protein: CASSLTEGYGYTF.

The chain uses TRBV11-3 and TRBJ2-5; TRBD1 is a possible D gene (7 bases). V gave up 5 bases and J gave up 5 bases, with 12 bases separating them. Per the germline V gene, CDR1 is SGHNT and CDR2 is YENEEA. This CDR3 is 13 amino acids long. The DNA of the CDR3 is TGTGCCAGCAGCCGACAGGGAGGCGAGACCCAGTACTTC. This gives the protein CASSRQGGETQYF.

The chain has TRBV28 and TRBJ2-5; D call uncertain. Germline V gene lookup returns CDR1 MDHEN and CDR2 SYDVKM. V was trimmed by 5 bases and J by 5 bases, leaving 18 bases between them. The CDR3 contains 15 residues. CDR3 sequence reads: CASSPPDFQIETQYF. DNA of the CDR3: TGTGCCAGCAGTCCCCCGGATTTTCAGATCGAGACCCAGTACTTC.

The chain employs TRBV15 and TRBJ2-7; possibly TRBD1 for D (6 bases). V lost 0 bases, J lost 2 bases, and 11 bases lay in between. The CDR3 sequence is 15 residues long. Germline-derived CDR1 and CDR2 are LNHNV and YYDKDF (reference sequence). CDR3 DNA: TGTGCCACCAGCAGAGACAGGTCAGGGGCCTACGAGCAGTACTTC. Protein: CATSRDRSGAYEQYF.

The V call is TRBV7-2, the J call TRBJ2-2; 11 bases map to TRBD2. The CDR3 length is 19 residues. CDR1 is SGHTA, CDR2 FQGNSA, per germline. V shed 2 bases and J 4 bases; nucleotides not matched to a gene: 12. CDR3 DNA: TGTGCCAGCAGCTTACGTCAGAGTAGCGGGAGGGAAGGCACCGGGGAGCTGTTTTTT. As protein: CASSLRQSSGREGTGELFF.

The rearrangement joins TRBV7-6 to TRBJ2-5; the match to TRBD1 covers 7 bases. The last part of the DNA fits TRBJ2-7 better; the J call may be wrong. The V gene's germline CDR1 is SGHVS and CDR2 FNYEAQ. The CDR3 is 14 residues long. CDR3 nucleotides: TGTGCCAGCAGCTCCCGGGACAGACTTTACGAGCAGTACTTC. Translating it yields CASSSRDRLYEQYF.

This clone has only one observation. This chain links TRBV19 with TRBJ2-7, with a tentative D call TRBD2 (6 bases). There are 13 residues in the CDR3. V gave up 3 bases and J gave up 5 bases, with 11 bases separating them. Germline V lookup: CDR1 LNHDA, CDR2 SQIVND (reference sequence). CDR3 nucleotide sequence: TGTGCCAGTAGTATGGGACTTGAGGACGAGCAGTACTTC. Protein product: CASSMGLEDEQYF.

This clone has a handful of counts. This chain joins TRBV28 and TRBJ1-1; D is perhaps TRBD1 (6 bases). V dropped 3 bases and J dropped 4 bases, with 12 bases sitting between them. The CDR3 is 14 amino acids. Germline CDR1 MDHEN, CDR2 SYDVKM. CDR3 sequence: CASSFGQSGTEAFF. The DNA of the CDR3 is TGTGCCAGCAGTTTCGGACAGTCCGGCACTGAAGCTTTCTTT. Complete variable domain (other parts from reference TRBV28 and TRBJ1-1): DVKVTQSSRYLVKRTGEKVFLECVQDMDHENMFWYRQDPGLGLRLIYFSYDVKMKEKGDIPEGYSVSREKKERFSLILESASTNQTSMYLCASSFGQSGTEAFFGQGTRLTVV.

The chain combines TRBV18 with TRBJ2-1, with 11 bases aligning to TRBD1. The CDR3 length is 15 residues. V trimming: 3 bases; J trimming: 7 bases; junction bases outside the gene matches: 5. Germline CDR1 and CDR2: KGHSH and LQKENI. The CDR3 DNA follows: TGTGCCAGCTCACCCCCAGGGACAGGGGGGAATGAGCAGTTCTTC. The encoded protein is CASSPPGTGGNEQFF.

J is TRBJ2-6 and V is TRBV7-3; 7 bases line up with TRBD1. The J segment lost 0 bases and the V segment lost 4 bases, leaving 9 bases of the junction unmatched. The CDR3 covers 18 residues. Germline V CDR1 and CDR2: SGHTA, FQGTGA. The CDR3 here is CASSSSGTAYSGANVLTF. The CDR3 region has the DNA TGTGCCAGCAGCTCATCCGGGACAGCTTACTCTGGGGCCAACGTCCTGACTTTC.

This clone was picked up a small number of times. The CDR3 reads CASSLGTGLEAFF. The CDR3 DNA reads TGTGCCAGCAGCTTAGGGACAGGGCTTGAAGCTTTCTTT. The rearrangement links TRBV7-3 to TRBJ1-1; 9 nucleotides line up with TRBD1. Germline lookup yields CDR1 SGHTA and CDR2 FQGTGA. This CDR3 contains 13 residues. J lost 7 bases, V lost 2 bases, and 2 bases had no gene match.

In this sample, this clone turned up many times. The chain combines TRBV30 with TRBJ2-3; 10 bases are a match to TRBD2. The CDR3 totals 15 residues. Germline CDR1 and CDR2: GTSNPN and SVGIG (reference sequence). V lost 3 bases, J lost 5 bases, and 8 bases stayed unmatched. The CDR3 loop is CAWRDLAGERDTQYF. The CDR3 coding sequence is TGTGCCTGGAGGGACCTAGCGGGAGAAAGAGATACGCAGTATTTT.

The chain joins TRBV7-2 to TRBJ2-7; TRBD2 matches at 12 bases. The V segment lost 5 bases and the J segment 6 bases; nucleotides outside the gene matches: 11. CDR3 length: 16 amino acids. Per the germline V gene, CDR1 is SGHTA and CDR2 is FQGNSA. The CDR3 spells CASSPRPGTSGLEQYF. The CDR3 DNA sequence: TGTGCCAGCAGCCCACGACCCGGGACTAGCGGGCTCGAGCAGTACTTC.

V usage is TRBV7-6 and J usage is TRBJ1-2; tentatively, D is TRBD1 (6 bases). Germline CDR1 and CDR2: SGHVS and FNYEAQ. The CDR3 sequence is 13 residues long. Deletions cut 5 bases from V and 8 bases from J, with 15 bases between. The CDR3 bases are TGTGCCAGCAGCCCCGAACAGGGACGAGGCTACACCTTC. This gives the protein CASSPEQGRGYTF. The variable domain in full, with the rest retrieved from reference TRBV7-6 and TRBJ1-2, is GAGVSQSPRYKVTKRGQDVALRCDPISGHVSLYWYRQALGQGPEFLTYFNYEAQQDKSGLPNDRFSAERPEGSISTLTIQRTEQRDSAMYRCASSPEQGRGYTFGSGTRLTVV.

The V call is TRBV7-2, the J call TRBJ1-5; D may be TRBD1 (5 bases). V was trimmed by 5 bases and J by 3 bases, leaving 11 bases between them. The length of the CDR3 is 14 residues. Germline lookup yields CDR1 SGHTA and CDR2 FQGNSA. CDR3 residues: CASSPRGVNQPQHF. The DNA of the CDR3 is TGTGCCAGCAGCCCCCGGGGGGTCAATCAGCCCCAGCATTTT.

The chain uses TRBV5-6 and TRBJ2-7, with 7 bases matching TRBD1. Germline V gene sequence: CDR1 SGHDT, CDR2 YYEEEE. J gave up 5 bases and V 3 bases, and 11 bases lay outside the gene matches. The CDR3 contains 15 residues. CDR3 loop: CASSYPTGEGNEQYF. The CDR3 bases are TGTGCCAGCAGCTACCCCACAGGGGAAGGTAACGAGCAGTACTTC.

V usage is TRBV5-4 and J usage is TRBJ2-2, with 7 bases identical to TRBD2. CDR3 length equals 16 residues. Trimming cost V 4 bases and J 4 bases; bases outside gene matches: 10. Per the germline V gene, CDR1 is SGHNT and CDR2 is YYREEE (reference sequence). The CDR3 region is CASSLARASGTGELFF. DNA of the CDR3: TGTGCCAGCAGCCTAGCGCGGGCTAGCGGCACCGGGGAGCTGTTTTTT.

The table lists this clone with a few counts. V and J are TRBV5-1 and TRBJ2-5, with 10 positions matching TRBD2. CDR1 is SGHRS, CDR2 YFSETQ, per germline. Unmatched junction bases numbered 9, after V lost 5 bases and J lost 5 bases. CDR3 length: 15 amino acids. The CDR3 here is CASRKSGRVEETQYF. The CDR3 coding sequence is TGCGCCAGCAGGAAAAGCGGGAGGGTGGAGGAGACCCAGTACTTC. The full variable domain, in which reference TRBV5-1 and TRBJ2-5 provide the parts outside the CDR3, is KAGVTQTPRYLIKTRGQQVTLSCSPISGHRSVSWYQQTPGQGLQFLFEYFSETQRNKGNFPGRFSGRQFSNSRSEMNVSTLELGDSALYLCASRKSGRVEETQYFGPGTRLLVL.

V usage is TRBV5-4 and J usage is TRBJ2-5, with 14 bases matching TRBD2. Germline V gives CDR1 SGHNT, CDR2 YYREEE (reference sequence). The ends lost 4 bases at V and 4 bases at J; junction bases unmatched: 6. The CDR3 is 16 residues long. The CDR3 loop reads CASSNPTSGRGETQYF. For the CDR3, the DNA is TGTGCCAGCAGCAACCCGACTAGCGGGAGGGGAGAGACCCAGTACTTC.

The rearrangement links TRBV30 to TRBJ2-1; D is unclear. Germline CDR1 GTSNPN, CDR2 SVGIG (reference sequence). The CDR3 is made up of 14 amino acids. Trimming removed 4 bases at V and 0 bases at J, with 10 bases between. In nucleotides, the CDR3 is TGTGCCTGGATTGGTACGAGCTCCTACAATGAGCAGTTCTTC. Its translation: CAWIGTSSYNEQFF.

V is TRBV19 and J is TRBJ1-1; TRBD1 aligns across 7 bases. The CDR3 covers 15 residues. CDR1 and CDR2 (germline): LNHDA, SQIVND (reference sequence). With 3 bases clipped from V and 1 base from J, the junction kept 5 bases outside the gene matches. The CDR3, as DNA: TGTGCCAGTAGTATGACAGGGTGGGGGAACACTGAAGCTTTCTTT. Translation: CASSMTGWGNTEAFF.

The gene calls are TRBV19 and TRBJ2-7; 8 nucleotides agree with TRBD1. Germline trimming cut 8 bases from V and 6 bases from J; bases unmatched to any gene: 6. CDR3 size: 12 residues. Looked up from germline, CDR1 is LNHDA and CDR2 is SQIVND (reference sequence). DNA for the CDR3: TGTGCCAGTGGACAGGGTCGAGGCGAGCAGTACTTC. It yields the protein CASGQGRGEQYF.

This clone was counted once. The V gene is TRBV7-9, the J gene TRBJ1-5; the D gene is possibly TRBD1 (6 bases). The CDR3 loop spans 14 amino acids. Trimming shortened V by 3 bases and J by 7 bases, and 13 bases separated the two germline ends. Germline V gene data show CDR1 as SEHNR and CDR2 as FQNEAQ (reference sequence). The CDR3 loop is CASSLEGGEQPQHF. The CDR3 DNA reads as TGTGCCAGCAGCTTGGAGGGGGGCGAGCAGCCCCAGCATTTT. The full variable domain, rest sourced from reference TRBV7-9 and TRBJ1-5, is DTGVSQNPRHKITKRGQNVTFRCDPISEHNRLYWYRQTLGQGPEFLTYFQNEAQLEKSRLLSDRFSAERPKGSFSTLEIQRTEQGDSAMYLCASSLEGGEQPQHFGDGTRLSIL.

On this clone itself: A read error may account for a junction end that differs from germline. The chain employs TRBV15 and TRBJ1-2, with TRBD1 matching 9 bases. Looked up from germline, CDR1 is LNHNV and CDR2 is YYDKDF (reference sequence). The CDR3 totals 15 residues. The CDR3 protein is CVTSPTGDRVDGYTF. In nucleotides, the CDR3 is TGTGTCACCAGTCCTACCGGGGACAGGGTTGATGGCTACACCTTC.

V and J are TRBV30 and TRBJ2-1, with a tentative D call TRBD2 (6 bases). The germline V gene has CDR1 GTSNPN and CDR2 SVGIG (reference sequence). This CDR3 comprises 14 residues. The V gene lost 0 bases and the J gene lost 7 bases, with 13 bases spanning the gap. The CDR3 sequence: CAWSVGGTTNEQFF. In nucleotides, the CDR3 is TGTGCCTGGAGTGTAGGCGGGACGACAAATGAGCAGTTCTTC.

This clone was counted once. The chain combines TRBV18 with TRBJ2-2, with 12 bases aligning to TRBD2. Looked up from germline, CDR1 is KGHSH and CDR2 is LQKENI. The CDR3 spans 17 residues. V shed 3 bases and J 2 bases; nucleotides not matched to a gene: 4. The CDR3 loop reads CASSPETSGGNTGELFF. The CDR3 nucleotides are TGTGCCAGCTCACCCGAGACTAGCGGGGGAAACACCGGGGAGCTGTTTTTT.

The V gene is TRBV7-3, the J gene TRBJ2-1; TRBD2 agrees at 11 bases. The CDR3 totals 17 residues. The germline V gene encodes CDR1 SGHTA and CDR2 FQGTGA. V lost 5 bases, J lost 7 bases, and 13 bases stayed unmatched. As DNA, the CDR3 is TGTGCCAGCAGCCCATTACCCGGGACTAGCGGATTGAATGAGCAGTTCTTC. This translates into CASSPLPGTSGLNEQFF.

This chain links TRBV7-3 with TRBJ2-2; a weak D match, TRBD1 (5 bases). This CDR3 has 13 residues. Trimming left V 4 bases short and J 6 bases short, with 9 bases between. Germline V gene sequence: CDR1 SGHTA, CDR2 FQGTGA. The CDR3 sequence: CASSSPGSGELFF. CDR3 nucleotide sequence: TGTGCCAGCAGCTCTCCAGGGTCCGGGGAGCTGTTTTTT. Looking up the rest from reference TRBV7-3 and TRBJ2-2 gives the full variable domain: GAGVSQTPSNKVTEKGKYVELRCDPISGHTALYWYRQSLGQGPEFLIYFQGTGAADDSGLPNDRFFAVRPEGSVSTLKIQRTERGDSAVYLCASSSPGSGELFFGEGSRLTVL.